A single sample gave rise to the 8 T cell receptor beta chains below, sequenced in a study of blood T cell repertoires in COVID-19. The protocol was immunoSEQ multiplex PCR, while the TCRdb copy is restricted to in-frame clones and leaves out a portion. The sample yields 110,000 to 150,000 clones, roughly 80% seen once. Sequencing was done on a sample of peripheral blood. The source of these receptors is a man aged 70 or older who had recovered from COVID-19.

The V call is TRBV19, the J call TRBJ1-2; weak D call: TRBD1 (6 bases). The V and J ends lost 6 bases and 5 bases respectively, with 16 bases between them. The CDR3 extends over 14 amino acids. Germline V lookup: CDR1 LNHDA, CDR2 SQIVND (reference sequence). The CDR3 reads CASSPRAGEYGYTF. Written as DNA, the CDR3 is TGTGCCAGTAGCCCTAGGGCAGGGGAGTATGGCTACACCTTC.

This chain links TRBV5-6 with TRBJ1-2; TRBD1 matches at 7 bases. There are 14 residues in the CDR3. The ends lost 2 bases at V and 6 bases at J; junction bases unmatched: 7. CDR1 SGHDT and CDR2 YYEEEE come from the germline V gene. The CDR3 protein is CASSFIEGADGYTF. CDR3 DNA: TGTGCCAGCAGCTTTATAGAGGGGGCGGATGGCTACACCTTC.

V and J are TRBV5-1 and TRBJ2-7, with 10 bases identical to TRBD2. J gave up 3 bases and V 0 bases, and 15 bases lay outside the gene matches. Per the germline V gene, CDR1 is SGHRS and CDR2 is YFSETQ. There are 19 residues in the CDR3. The CDR3 DNA is TGCGCCAGCAGCTTGGTCTCTTCAGCGGGAGGGCCACAAGGCTACGAGCAGTACTTC. Protein product: CASSLVSSAGGPQGYEQYF.

This clone was seen a handful of times. The chain recombines TRBV2 with TRBJ2-3, with TRBD2 matching over 8 bases. The germline CDR1 and CDR2 sequences are SNHLY and FYNNEI. The length of the CDR3 is 19 residues. V lost 1 base and J lost 0; bases outside the gene matches: 12. CDR3 nucleotides: TGTGCCAGCAGTGAAGATAGTATAACTAGCGGTCCTAGCACAGATACGCAGTATTTT. Translating gives CASSEDSITSGPSTDTQYF. The complete variable domain, with remaining parts taken from reference TRBV2 and TRBJ2-3, reads EPEVTQTPSHQVTQMGQEVILRCVPISNHLYFYWYRQILGQKVEFLVSFYNNEISEKSEIFDDQFSVERPDGSNFTLKIRSTKLEDSAMYFCASSEDSITSGPSTDTQYFGPGTRLTVL.

The chain joins TRBV5-1 to TRBJ2-1, with D possibly being TRBD1 (6 bases). The germline gives CDR1 SGHRS, CDR2 YFSETQ. This CDR3 has 16 residues. Deletions cut 4 bases from V and 0 bases from J, with 14 bases between. CDR3 nucleotide sequence: TGCGCCAGCAGCCCGAGACAGGTTCGCTCCTACAATGAGCAGTTCTTC. It encodes CASSPRQVRSYNEQFF.

The chain links TRBV7-8 to TRBJ1-1, with D hard to call. V gave up 6 bases and J gave up 0 bases, with 17 bases separating them. CDR3 length equals 16 residues. CDR1 SGHVS and CDR2 FQNEAQ come from the germline V gene. CDR3 in amino acids: CASSPNPSNLNTEAFF. In nucleotides, the CDR3 is TGTGCCAGCAGTCCGAACCCCTCAAACTTGAACACTGAAGCTTTCTTT.

This chain joins TRBV12-5 and TRBJ2-4; D is unclear. The ends were cut back, 5 bases at V and 0 bases at J, with 8 bases in the middle. The CDR3 consists of 14 residues. Germline CDR1 LGHNT, CDR2 FRNRAP. CDR3 coding DNA: TGTGCTAGTGGTATATCACTAGCCAAAAACATTCAGTACTTC. Encoded protein: CASGISLAKNIQYF.

The J gene is TRBJ2-2, the V gene TRBV19; 12 bases line up with TRBD2. Trimming cost V 6 bases and J 3 bases; bases outside gene matches: 2. Germline lookup yields CDR1 LNHDA and CDR2 SQIVND (reference sequence). The CDR3 totals 15 residues. The DNA of the CDR3 is TGTGCCAGTAGGCGACTAGCGGGGGACACCGGGGAGCTGTTTTTT. This sequence encodes CASRRLAGDTGELFF.